Below, 6 T cell receptor beta chains from the same sample are listed, as sequenced in a study of beta chain features in type 1 diabetes. Findings of the study overall: TCRB CDR3 length was moderately but significantly reduced in all four CD4+ subsets of Type 1 diabetes patients.

No antigen has been identified for these receptors. The entirety of the isolated RNA underwent reverse transcription, so expressed TCRB transcripts were sequenced. Sequencing used immunoSEQ multiplex PCR; TCRdb keeps in-frame clones, though not all of them. The sample carries 250,000 to 300,000 clones, roughly an eighth recorded once. The sequencing input was naive CD4+ T cells from blood. All receptors derive from a man aged 25-40 years with type 1 diabetes.

The rearrangement links TRBV15 to TRBJ2-6; possibly TRBD2 for D (6 bases). This CDR3 contains 17 residues. Trimming shortened V by 4 bases and J by 0 bases, and 13 bases separated the two germline ends. The V gene's germline CDR1 is LNHNV and CDR2 YYDKDF (reference sequence). The CDR3: CATSILSGTSGANVLTF. The CDR3 nucleotides read TGTGCCACCAGCATCCTTAGCGGTACCTCTGGGGCCAACGTCCTGACTTTC. Filled out from reference TRBV15 and TRBJ2-6, the complete variable domain reads DAMVIQNPRYQVTQFGKPVTLSCSQTLNHNVMYWYQQKSSQAPKLLFHYYDKDFNNEADTPDNFQSRRPNTSFCFLDIRSPGLGDTAMYLCATSILSGTSGANVLTFGAGSRLTVL.

V gene TRBV30 combines with J gene TRBJ2-2; TRBD2 matches 11 bases. The germline gives CDR1 GTSNPN, CDR2 SVGIG (reference sequence). This CDR3 region has 16 residues. The V segment lost 0 bases and the J segment 4 bases; nucleotides outside the gene matches: 4. This CDR3 reads CAWSVPGLAVTGELFF. The CDR3, as DNA: TGTGCCTGGAGTGTACCGGGACTAGCGGTCACCGGGGAGCTGTTTTTT.

This clone was observed a handful of times. V is TRBV11-2 and J is TRBJ2-5, with 7 bases lining up with TRBD2. The CDR3 sequence is 15 residues long. Trimming took 5 bases from V and 1 from J; bases not matched to a gene: 7. Per germline, CDR1 SGHAT and CDR2 FQNNGV. CDR3 region: CASSPPTSVQETQYF. CDR3 bases: TGTGCCAGCAGCCCCCCCACTAGCGTCCAAGAGACCCAGTACTTC.

DNA for the CDR3: TGTGCCAGCAGCCATTCGACAGTCACAGATACGCAGTATTTT. Its translation is CASSHSTVTDTQYF. The chain recombines TRBV11-2 with TRBJ2-3; maybe TRBD1 (5 bases). V lost 5 bases to trimming and J lost 2 bases, with 11 bases between them. The CDR3 is 14 residues long. The germline CDR1 and CDR2 sequences are SGHAT and FQNNGV.

Only a few counts were recorded for this clone. The genes are TRBV2 and TRBJ1-2, with 8 nucleotides matching TRBD1. The trim removed 2 bases at V and 6 bases at J, leaving 2 bases unmatched. The CDR3 is made up of 13 amino acids. Germline lookup yields CDR1 SNHLY and CDR2 FYNNEI. DNA for the CDR3: TGTGCCAGCAGTGAACTGACAGGGGATGGCTACACCTTC. It codes for CASSELTGDGYTF.

The table lists this clone with a few counts. The chain has TRBV14 and TRBJ2-7; 7 bases match TRBD1. The CDR3 spans 15 residues. The germline gives CDR1 SGHDN, CDR2 FVKESK. V was pared by 3 bases and J by 4 bases, with 9 bases of the junction left unmatched. In DNA, the CDR3 is TGTGCCAGCAGCCAGAAGACAGGGTCTGAGTACGAGCAGTACTTC. This codes for CASSQKTGSEYEQYF.